The 27 T cell receptor beta chains in this list originate from one sample, sequenced in a study of T cells in Graves' hyperthyroidism and ophthalmopathy. The source material, RNA transcripts, was used to amplify TCR beta CDR3 regions. First-round RT-PCR targeting the TCR CDR3 was performed with the HTBI primer set. Each CDR3 protein gets one entry after TCRdb re-called the multiplex PCR reads with MiXCR. This sample yields about 340,000 distinct CDR3 sequences, of which 15% to 20% are seen a single time; around 50% belongs to the top ten. Material for sequencing was blood. The receptor source for this set is a woman between 50 and 59 years old with Graves' hyperthyroidism.

This clonotype turned up a few times. DNA of the CDR3: TGTGCCAGCAGCTCCTCGGCGGGTCGAGCCCTCTCTGGGGCCAACGTCCTGACTTTC. Encoded protein: CASSSSAGRALSGANVLTF. This chain joins TRBV7-9 and TRBJ2-6; D possibly corresponds to TRBD2 (5 bases). CDR1 is SEHNR and CDR2 is FQNEAQ in the germline V gene (reference sequence). With 4 bases removed from V and 0 bases from J, the gap between germline ends came to 19 bases. This CDR3 region has 19 residues.

This clonotype was picked up many times. The chain carries TRBV6-1 and TRBJ1-1; D possibly corresponds to TRBD1 (6 bases). Germline V gene data show CDR1 as MNHNS and CDR2 as SASEGT. The V end was cut by 3 bases, the J end by 5 bases, with 10 bases between. The CDR3 contains 13 residues. In DNA form, the CDR3 reads TGTGCCAGCAGTGAGGGGGCGAGGACTGAAGCTTTCTTT. Its protein product is CASSEGARTEAFF.

The chain links TRBV20-1 to TRBJ1-4, with unresolved D. Germline V gene lookup returns CDR1 DFQATT and CDR2 SNEGSKA (reference sequence). Trimming removed 3 bases at V and 7 bases at J, with 12 bases between. This CDR3 comprises 13 residues. The CDR3 DNA is TGCAGTGCTAGGGGGAGTAGGGTTGAAAAACTGTTTTTT. This translates into CSARGSRVEKLFF.

J is TRBJ2-2 and V is TRBV5-1; 9 positions match TRBD1. Germline CDR1 reads SGHRS; CDR2 reads YFSETQ. V trimming: 2 bases; J trimming: 1 base; junction bases outside the gene matches: 3. The CDR3 consists of 16 residues. This chain's CDR3 is CASSLVTGGNTGELFF. CDR3 nucleotide sequence: TGCGCCAGCAGCTTAGTGACAGGGGGGAACACCGGGGAGCTGTTTTTT.

This clonotype was counted at least ten times. The chain recombines TRBV20-1 with TRBJ2-5; D is undetermined. This CDR3 region has 11 residues. Per germline, CDR1 DFQATT and CDR2 SNEGSKA (reference sequence). V was shortened by 5 bases and J by 5 bases, with 9 bases between the two germline ends. The CDR3 DNA reads as TGCAGTGCTGGGGTTGCGGAGACCCAGTACTTC. It translates to CSAGVAETQYF.

There are many counts of this clonotype. The V and J genes are TRBV20-1 and TRBJ2-7; D call uncertain. The CDR3 has 13 amino acids. V shed 4 bases and J shed 0 bases, with 10 bases lying between them. Germline loops: CDR1 DFQATT, CDR2 SNEGSKA (reference sequence). The CDR3 spells CSAKGGASYEQYF. The CDR3 region has the DNA TGCAGTGCTAAGGGCGGCGCCTCCTACGAGCAGTACTTC.

This clonotype has at least ten counts. This sequence joins TRBV20-1 and TRBJ1-2; D is possibly TRBD1 (5 bases). Germline V gene data show CDR1 as DFQATT and CDR2 as SNEGSKA (reference sequence). The length of the CDR3 is 13 residues. The V gene lost 7 bases and the J gene lost 4 bases, with 16 bases spanning the gap. CDR3 coding DNA: TGCAGTGTTCCGGGGACCGCCGGCTATGGCTACACCTTC. Protein product: CSVPGTAGYGYTF.

At least ten counts were recorded for this clonotype. The chain is built from TRBV2 and TRBJ2-7, with TRBD1 identical over 8 bases. Germline V gene data show CDR1 as SNHLY and CDR2 as FYNNEI. Germline trimming cut 6 bases from V and 6 bases from J; bases unmatched to any gene: 4. This CDR3 region has 12 residues. The CDR3 region has the DNA TGTGCCAGCAGGCCTACAGGGGGCGAGCAGTACGTC. It encodes CASRPTGGEQYV.

The rearrangement joins TRBV10-3 to TRBJ2-1; 11 bases match TRBD1. V was pared by 3 bases and J by 7 bases, with 5 bases of the junction left unmatched. The CDR3 has 15 amino acids. The germline CDR1 and CDR2 sequences are ENHRY and SYGVKD. CDR3 DNA sequence: TGTGCCATCAGTGATGGACAGGGGGCGAGGAATGAGCAGTTCTTC. Amino acids: CAISDGQGARNEQFF.

This clonotype was recorded at least ten times. The CDR3 nucleotides read TGCGCCAGCAGTGACCCAGGGGGCCCCTACAATGAGCAGTTCTTC. Its protein is CASSDPGGPYNEQFF. This rearrangement joins TRBV10-2 to TRBJ2-1; TRBD1 aligns across 8 bases. The trim removed 3 bases at V and 2 bases at J, leaving 3 bases unmatched. The CDR3 runs 15 residues. The germline CDR1 and CDR2 sequences are WSHSY and SAAADI.

This clonotype was seen more than once but under ten times. The J gene is TRBJ1-1, the V gene TRBV18, with a weak D call TRBD1 (6 bases). The V end was cut by 5 bases, the J end by 3 bases, with 16 bases between. The germline V gene has CDR1 KGHSH and CDR2 LQKENI. The CDR3 contains 15 residues. CDR3 bases: TGTGCCAGCTCAAACCGGGAGGGGGTGGACACTGAAGCTTTCTTT. Residues: CASSNREGVDTEAFF.

The chain combines TRBV6-1 with TRBJ2-5; weak D call: TRBD1 (6 bases). V gave up 6 bases and J gave up 5 bases, with 16 bases separating them. CDR3 length: 14 residues. Germline lookup yields CDR1 MNHNS and CDR2 SASEGT. In DNA, the CDR3 is TGTGCCAGCAGCCCGACAGGTGCCCGGGAGACCCAGTACTTC. Its translation is CASSPTGARETQYF.

CDR3 sequence reads: CSVAGSNTEAFF. In DNA, the CDR3 is TGCAGCGTTGCCGGGTCCAACACTGAAGCTTTCTTT. The J gene is TRBJ1-1, the V gene TRBV29-1; D not certain. Per the germline V gene, CDR1 is SQVTM and CDR2 is ANQGSEA. The CDR3 consists of 12 residues. V was trimmed by 4 bases and J by 2 bases, leaving 8 bases between them.

This clonotype was seen more than once but under ten times. The genes are TRBV20-1 and TRBJ2-1; 10 nucleotides match TRBD2. CDR1 and CDR2 from the germline V gene are DFQATT and SNEGSKA (reference sequence). Trimming at V came to 6 bases and at J to 2 bases, leaving 7 bases not matched to a gene. The CDR3 totals 15 residues. The CDR3 bases are TGCAGTGCAAGTTCTAGCGGGGGCGCCTACAATGAGCAGTTCTTC. Amino acid sequence: CSASSSGGAYNEQFF.

This clonotype showed up many times. V usage is TRBV7-9 and J usage is TRBJ2-3, with a weak D call TRBD1 (5 bases). CDR3 length: 14 amino acids. In germline, CDR1 is SEHNR, CDR2 FQNEAQ (reference sequence). Trimming took off 4 bases at V and 3 bases at J, with 11 bases between the two ends. The CDR3 is CASSSTESTDTQYF. CDR3 nucleotides: TGTGCCAGCAGCTCGACAGAGAGTACAGATACGCAGTATTTT.

In its sample, this clonotype was seen a few times. The V gene is TRBV12-3 or TRBV12-4, the J gene TRBJ1-2; maybe TRBD1 (5 bases). V was clipped by 8 bases and J by 0 bases, with 10 bases between them. The CDR3 extends over 13 amino acids. CDR3 bases: TGTGCCAGCCTTAAGGGGTCTAACTATGGCTACACCTTC. Its protein is CASLKGSNYGYTF.

This clonotype was detected a few times. CDR3 nucleotides: TGTGCCAGCGGATCACCGGGACTAGCGGGGGCCGAGCAGTACGTC. Translating gives CASGSPGLAGAEQYV. The J gene is TRBJ2-7, the V gene TRBV6-1; 14 nucleotides align to TRBD2. The CDR3 contains 15 residues. V was pared by 8 bases and J by 6 bases, with 9 bases of the junction left unmatched. Germline assignment: CDR1 MNHNS and CDR2 SASEGT.

This clonotype was observed a handful of times. In DNA form, the CDR3 reads TGCGCCAGCAGCTTGGATCGGCTAGCGGGGGGAAATACGCAGTATTTT. This translates into CASSLDRLAGGNTQYF. The chain employs TRBV5-1 and TRBJ2-3, with TRBD2 matching over 11 bases. Germline CDR1 is SGHRS and CDR2 is YFSETQ. J was trimmed by 7 bases and V by 0 bases; bases with no gene match: 7. This CDR3 comprises 16 residues.

V is TRBV3-1 and J is TRBJ1-2; 9 bases map to TRBD1. The CDR3 has 14 amino acids. Per germline, CDR1 LGHDT and CDR2 YNNKEL (reference sequence). Germline trimming cut 4 bases from V and 5 bases from J; bases unmatched to any gene: 5. CDR3 residues: CASSPGTGRYGYTF. In nucleotides, the CDR3 is TGTGCCAGCAGCCCTGGGACAGGGCGGTATGGCTACACCTTC.

This clonotype was picked up many times. As DNA, the CDR3 is TGCAGTGCTAGAGATCCCCTAGCGGGGGACCCAAACATTCAGTACTTC. It specifies CSARDPLAGDPNIQYF. The chain combines TRBV20-1 with TRBJ2-4, with TRBD2 identical over 10 bases. In germline, CDR1 is DFQATT, CDR2 SNEGSKA (reference sequence). The CDR3 has 16 amino acids. V lost 0 bases to trimming and J lost 6 bases; unmatched junction nucleotides: 8.

This clonotype has a count of ten or more. This rearrangement joins TRBV29-1 to TRBJ1-1; D perhaps matches TRBD1 (5 bases). Germline-derived CDR1 and CDR2 are SQVTM and ANQGSEA. The CDR3 has 14 residues. With 6 bases removed from V and 1 base from J, the gap between germline ends came to 15 bases. In DNA form, the CDR3 reads TGCAGCGTCGCCCGTGGGGACGGGAACACTGAAGCTTTCTTT. This gives the protein CSVARGDGNTEAFF.

The gene calls are TRBV4-1 and TRBJ2-3, with D unresolved. This CDR3 is built from 15 residues. Looked up from germline, CDR1 is MGHRA and CDR2 is YSYEKL. The V and J ends lost 4 bases and 1 base respectively, with 12 bases between them. The CDR3, as DNA: TGCGCCAGCAGCCCTTTCGACGGAGGCACAGATACGCAGTATTTT. Protein sequence: CASSPFDGGTDTQYF.

This clonotype was seen many times. The chain couples TRBV5-1 to TRBJ2-5, with 8 bases aligning to TRBD1. Unmatched junction bases numbered 3, after V lost 3 bases and J lost 2 bases. Germline CDR1 reads SGHRS; CDR2 reads YFSETQ. The CDR3 is 14 amino acids. CDR3 coding DNA: TGCGCCAGCAGCTGGACAGGGACGCAAGAGACCCAGTACTTC. Its protein is CASSWTGTQETQYF.

This clonotype occurred a few times. The CDR3 sequence: CASSAPWGRRELFF. The CDR3 DNA reads TGTGCCAGCAGCGCCCCGTGGGGGCGCCGGGAGCTGTTTTTT. The gene calls are TRBV5-5 and TRBJ2-2, with a tentative D call TRBD1 (6 bases). Trimming stripped 4 bases from V and 9 bases from J, with 16 bases between. Germline V gene sequence: CDR1 SGHKS, CDR2 YYEKEE (reference sequence). CDR3 size: 14 residues.

The gene calls are TRBV18 and TRBJ2-1; D remains unclear. Germline V gene data show CDR1 as KGHSH and CDR2 as LQKENI. Deletions cut 6 bases from V and 0 bases from J, with 12 bases between. The CDR3 runs 15 residues. The CDR3 DNA sequence: TGTGCCAGCTCCCCTCAGCATAGCTCCTACAATGAGCAGTTCTTC. The encoded protein is CASSPQHSSYNEQFF. The full variable domain, in which reference TRBV18 and TRBJ2-1 provide the parts outside the CDR3, is NAGVMQNPRHLVRRRGQEARLRCSPMKGHSHVYWYRQLPEEGLKFMVYLQKENIIDESGMPKERFSAEFPKEGPSILRIQQVVRGDSAAYFCASSPQHSSYNEQFFGPGTRLTVL.

The chain combines TRBV5-1 with TRBJ2-3; 10 bases align to TRBD2. Germline CDR1 is SGHRS and CDR2 is YFSETQ. Trimming removed 3 bases from V and 3 bases from J; junction bases left unmatched: 7. The CDR3 has 16 residues. The chain's CDR3 is CASSSVTSGVTDTQYF. CDR3 coding DNA: TGCGCCAGCAGCTCTGTTACTAGCGGGGTGACAGATACGCAGTATTTT.

This clonotype occurred many times. J is TRBJ1-4 and V is TRBV2; 8 nucleotides agree with TRBD1. V lost 6 bases to trimming and J lost 7 bases; unmatched junction nucleotides: 7. This CDR3 is built from 14 residues. The germline CDR1 and CDR2 sequences are SNHLY and FYNNEI. The DNA for the CDR3 is TGTGCCAGCAGAACTACAGGGGGGAGTGAAAAACTGTTTTTT. This gives the protein CASRTTGGSEKLFF.